The present T cell receptor (beta chain) was sequenced within a study of cytomegalovirus exposure and HLA in healthy donors. Whole-study findings and limits: The authors listed about 170 TCR beta chains as cytomegalovirus-associated.

About this clone: What it recognizes is unknown. Additional DNA sequences in this sample encode the identical CDR3.

After removal of 1 base from V and 1 base from J, the junction contained 2 bases not matched to a gene. Per the germline V gene, CDR1 is LGHNA and CDR2 is YNFKEQ. This CDR3 has 16 amino acids. A 120-subject validation cohort, separate from the roughly 670-subject first cohort, supplied the donors. Libraries were prepared by immunoSEQ multiplex PCR; TCRdb keeps only in-frame clonotypes and omits some of them. This table has around 140,000 clones, approximately 86% appearing once. The TCR originated in a man aged 18 to 29 in good health and CMV-seropositive. Sequencing was done on a sample of PBMCs. This chain links TRBV4-2 with TRBJ2-3, with TRBD2 matching 10 bases. The CDR3 DNA reads as TGTGCCAGCAGCCAAGGGAGCGGGGGGGGCACAGATACGCAGTATTTT. Encoded protein: CASSQGSGGGTDTQYF.